The present entry profiles one T cell receptor (beta chain) with its context. This sample was included in a study of patients and donors after allogeneic stem cell transplantation. TCRdb independently ran MiXCR on the RT-PCR reads; one entry per CDR3 protein. The table records about a million distinct CDR3 sequences, 15% to 20% of them present only once. What was sequenced was blood, either unsorted or a sorted T cell fraction (not recorded which). This TCR was recovered from a human donor who was either an allogeneic HSCT recipient or a stem cell or donor lymphocyte infusion donor (not recorded which). It is not recorded whose cells these are; they may come from a transplant donor.

CDR3 protein: CASQGAGYNEQFF. The CDR3 region has the DNA TGTGCCAGCCAGGGGGCAGGGTACAATGAGCAGTTCTTC. The chain recombines TRBV9 with TRBJ2-1; 8 nucleotides agree with TRBD1. The CDR3 has 13 amino acids. With 7 bases clipped from V and 4 bases from J, the junction kept 4 bases outside the gene matches. Germline V gives CDR1 SGDLS, CDR2 YYNGEE.